This TCR beta chain was captured in a study of control samples from healthy donors and cancer patients. The data were produced by immunoSEQ multiplex PCR, yet TCRdb's version contains in-frame clones alone and is incomplete. The sample includes 100,000 to 150,000 clones, roughly 92% of them seen just once. The CDR3 length is 14 residues. Germline V CDR1 and CDR2: SGHAT, FQDESV (reference sequence). With 4 bases removed from V and 5 bases from J, the gap between germline ends came to 14 bases. The V and J genes are TRBV11-1 and TRBJ2-5; D unresolved. The specimen sequenced was blood. This TCR was recovered from a young man in good health. CDR3 sequence: CASSSQVAWETQYF. Here the CDR3 DNA reads TGTGCCAGCAGCTCCCAAGTCGCTTGGGAGACCCAGTACTTC.